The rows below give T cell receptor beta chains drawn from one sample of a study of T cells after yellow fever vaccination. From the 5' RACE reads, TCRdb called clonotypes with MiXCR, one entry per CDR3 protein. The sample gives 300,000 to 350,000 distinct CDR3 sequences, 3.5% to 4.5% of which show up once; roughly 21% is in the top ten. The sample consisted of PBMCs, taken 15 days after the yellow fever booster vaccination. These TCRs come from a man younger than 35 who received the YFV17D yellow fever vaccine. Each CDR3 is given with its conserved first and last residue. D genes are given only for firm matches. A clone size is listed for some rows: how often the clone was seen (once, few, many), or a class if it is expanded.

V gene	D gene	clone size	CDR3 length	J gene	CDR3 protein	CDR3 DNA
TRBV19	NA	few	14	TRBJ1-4	CASSSRQYNEKLFF	TGTGCCAGTAGTAGTCGACAGTATAATGAAAAACTGTTTTTT
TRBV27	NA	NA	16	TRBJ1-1	CASSLWRVGVNTEAFF	TGTGCCAGCAGTTTATGGCGTGTAGGGGTGAACACTGAAGCTTTCTTT
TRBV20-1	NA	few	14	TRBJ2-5	CSARGGRGMETQYF	TGCAGTGCTAGGGGAGGCAGGGGGATGGAGACCCAGTACTTC
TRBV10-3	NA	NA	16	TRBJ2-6	CAISDRVNSGANVLTF	TGTGCCATCAGTGATAGGGTAAACTCTGGGGCCAACGTCCTGACTTTC
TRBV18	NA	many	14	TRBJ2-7	CASSPIAGTYEQYF	TGTGCCAGCTCACCAATCGCGGGTACCTACGAGCAGTACTTC
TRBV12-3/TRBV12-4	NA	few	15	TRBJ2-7	CASSLSVGGAREQYF	TGTGCCAGCAGTTTATCGGTGGGGGGTGCGCGCGAGCAGTACTTC
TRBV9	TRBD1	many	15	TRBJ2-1	CASSVGTGYYNEQFF	TGTGCCAGCAGCGTTGGGACAGGGTACTACAATGAGCAGTTCTTC
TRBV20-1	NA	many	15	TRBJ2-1	CSARAPGVLYNEQFF	TGCAGTGCTAGAGCCCCTGGGGTCCTTTACAATGAGCAGTTCTTC
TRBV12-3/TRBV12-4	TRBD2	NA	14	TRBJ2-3	CASSFLAGGNSQYF	TGTGCCAGCAGTTTCTTAGCGGGGGGCAATTCGCAGTATTTT
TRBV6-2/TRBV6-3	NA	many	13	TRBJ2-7	CASSYRQRREQYF	TGTGCCAGCAGTTATAGGCAGCGACGCGAGCAGTACTTC